Presented here are 27 T cell receptor beta chains from one specimen sequenced in a study of T cell responses to AZD1222 COVID-19 vaccine. Using immunoSEQ multiplex PCR, the repertoire was profiled, and TCRdb retains in-frame clones only, with some absent. The sample includes about 110,000 clones, 82% of them seen just once. Sequencing was performed on peripheral blood, taken on day 0 of AZD1222 vaccination. The receptors here all came from an adult in good health.

The chain has TRBV9 and TRBJ1-2; 10 bases align to TRBD1. The CDR3 contains 14 residues. Germline CDR1 SGDLS, CDR2 YYNGEE. Trimming cost V 4 bases and J 4 bases; bases outside gene matches: 4. The CDR3 region has the DNA TGTGCCAGCAGCCGGGGGACAGGGGCCTATGGCTACACCTTC. As protein: CASSRGTGAYGYTF.

This clone was seen once. The gene calls are TRBV7-2 and TRBJ1-5, with 8 bases matching TRBD1. The trim removed 5 bases at V and 5 bases at J, leaving 11 bases unmatched. The CDR3 has 16 residues. Germline V CDR1 and CDR2: SGHTA, FQGNSA. The CDR3 protein is CASSRTGTGGYQPQHF. As DNA, the CDR3 is TGTGCCAGCAGCCGCACCGGGACAGGAGGCTATCAGCCCCAGCATTTT.

V gene TRBV3-1 (or the pseudogene TRBV3-2) combines with J gene TRBJ1-2; D is unclear. Trimming took off 1 base at V and 5 bases at J, with 8 bases between the two ends. Germline V gene sequence: CDR1 LGHDT, CDR2 YNNKEL (reference sequence). This CDR3 spans 13 amino acids. Here the CDR3 DNA reads TGTGCCAGCAGCCAAGTCAGGAGTTATGGCTACACCTTC. It yields the protein CASSQVRSYGYTF.

The V gene is TRBV19, the J gene TRBJ1-6; D is unclear. Germline CDR1 is LNHDA and CDR2 is SQIVND (reference sequence). There are 15 residues in the CDR3. The V and J ends lost 7 bases and 6 bases respectively, with 16 bases between them. The CDR3 region has the DNA TGTGCCAGTATTAATTCGGGCGGCTTTAATTCACCCCTCCACTTT. The encoded protein is CASINSGGFNSPLHF.

The chain has TRBV4-2 and TRBJ1-2, with 9 bases lining up with TRBD1. V lost 0 bases and J lost 8; bases outside the gene matches: 13. Per germline, CDR1 LGHNA and CDR2 YNFKEQ. CDR3 length equals 17 residues. The CDR3 coding sequence is TGTGCCAGCAGCCAAGATTTCGGGACAGGGCTGAGTGGGGGCTACACCTTC. This codes for CASSQDFGTGLSGGYTF.

There are a few counts of this clone. The chain employs TRBV2 and TRBJ1-4; unclear D gene. Germline values: CDR1 SNHLY, CDR2 FYNNEI. V was cut by 8 bases and J by 6 bases, with 19 bases left in between. CDR3 size: 15 residues. CDR3 coding DNA: TGTGCCAGCTCCTTCACGAGGGCGCCGGATGAAAAACTGTTTTTT. Translation gives CASSFTRAPDEKLFF.

The chain links TRBV5-1 to TRBJ1-2, with TRBD1 matching over 9 bases. With 3 bases clipped from V and 7 bases from J, the junction kept 10 bases outside the gene matches. Looked up from germline, CDR1 is SGHRS and CDR2 is YFSETQ. This CDR3 has 15 residues. CDR3 nucleotides: TGCGCCAGCAGCTCAACACAGGGGGCTCCGGGTGGCTACACCTTC. Translated: CASSSTQGAPGGYTF.

The V call is TRBV29-1, the J call TRBJ1-1; D remains ambiguous. The CDR3 is made up of 10 amino acids. Trimming removed 3 bases from V and 2 bases from J, with 1 base in between. Germline V lookup: CDR1 SQVTM, CDR2 ANQGSEA. CDR3 amino acids: CSVDNTEAFF. The CDR3 DNA sequence: TGCAGCGTTGATAACACTGAAGCTTTCTTT. Full variable domain (missing parts from reference TRBV29-1 and TRBJ1-1): SAVISQKPSRDICQRGTSLTIQCQVDSQVTMMFWYRQQPGQSLTLIATANQGSEATYESGFVIDKFPISRPNLTFSTLTVSNMSPEDSSIYLCSVDNTEAFFGQGTRLTVV.

The chain is built from TRBV9 and TRBJ2-1; tentatively, D is TRBD1 (6 bases). Germline values: CDR1 SGDLS, CDR2 YYNGEE. This CDR3 has 15 residues. Between the trimmed V and J ends, which lost 2 bases and 6 bases, there was a span of 15 bases. This CDR3 is CASSVGWTEGNEQFF. The CDR3 DNA sequence: TGTGCCAGCAGCGTTGGGTGGACAGAGGGCAATGAGCAGTTCTTC.

The chain joins TRBV14 to TRBJ1-6; no clear D. The V end lost 4 bases, the J end lost 6 bases, and 10 bases lay between the germline ends. This CDR3 contains 14 residues. Germline V gene data show CDR1 as SGHDN and CDR2 as FVKESK. The CDR3 spells CASSLGRTNSPLHF. DNA for the CDR3: TGTGCCAGCAGCCTCGGACGAACTAATTCACCCCTCCACTTT.

This clone was detected a few times. The chain is built from TRBV7-2 and TRBJ2-3; a possible D gene is TRBD2 (6 bases). The germline V gene has CDR1 SGHTA and CDR2 FQGNSA. This CDR3 is built from 15 residues. The V end lost 4 bases, the J end lost 3 bases, and 14 bases lay between the germline ends. The DNA for the CDR3 is TGTGCCAGCAGCTACGAGAGCGGGTTTACAGATACGCAGTATTTT. It encodes CASSYESGFTDTQYF.

V usage is TRBV9 and J usage is TRBJ2-2; no reliable D call. The CDR3 extends over 13 amino acids. The germline V gene encodes CDR1 SGDLS and CDR2 YYNGEE. V dropped 0 bases and J dropped 2 bases, with 2 bases sitting between them. In DNA, the CDR3 is TGTGCCAGCAGCGTAGAAAACACCGGGGAGCTGTTTTTT. This sequence encodes CASSVENTGELFF.

The chain carries TRBV19 and TRBJ1-2; no firm D call. Trimming removed 3 bases at V and 4 bases at J, with 18 bases between. The CDR3 loop spans 16 amino acids. Germline-derived CDR1 and CDR2 are LNHDA and SQIVND (reference sequence). The CDR3 coding sequence is TGTGCCAGTAGTATTCAGTCTCTGGGAGGCCTCTATGGCTACACCTTC. Translating gives CASSIQSLGGLYGYTF.

The chain couples TRBV7-2 to TRBJ1-1; TRBD1 agrees at 7 bases. V lost 5 bases and J lost 6; bases outside the gene matches: 12. Germline V CDR1 and CDR2: SGHTA, FQGNSA. This CDR3 is built from 15 residues. In DNA, the CDR3 is TGTGCCAGCAGCCCAAGACAGGGAGGAATCTCTGAAGCTTTCTTT. The encoded protein is CASSPRQGGISEAFF.

The chain is built from TRBV3-1 (or the pseudogene TRBV3-2) and TRBJ2-7; 9 nucleotides align to TRBD1. The CDR3 extends over 14 amino acids. CDR1 and CDR2 (germline): LGHDT, YNNKEL (reference sequence). V shed 5 bases and J 3 bases; nucleotides not matched to a gene: 5. The CDR3, as DNA: TGTGCCAGCAGCGCCCGGGACAGGGACTACGAGCAGTACTTC. It yields the protein CASSARDRDYEQYF.

The rearrangement uses TRBV2 and TRBJ2-1, with D hard to call. CDR3 length: 12 residues. Deletions cut 6 bases from V and 4 bases from J, with 7 bases between. Germline-derived CDR1 and CDR2 are SNHLY and FYNNEI. CDR3: CASSADYNEQFF. DNA of the CDR3: TGTGCCAGCAGCGCTGATTACAATGAGCAGTTCTTC.

J is TRBJ1-4 and V is TRBV10-3, with 8 bases fitting TRBD1. Germline assignment: CDR1 ENHRY and CDR2 SYGVKD. This CDR3 region has 16 residues. Trimming at V came to 3 bases and at J to 8 bases, leaving 11 bases not matched to a gene. The chain's CDR3 is CAISEVRGQGQEKLFF. The CDR3 nucleotides read TGTGCCATCAGTGAAGTAAGAGGACAGGGCCAGGAAAAACTGTTTTTT.

CDR3 nucleotide sequence: TGTGCCAGCTCCACGGCAGGCACCCGAGGGGGCTACACCTTC. Protein sequence: CASSTAGTRGGYTF. The rearrangement uses TRBV27 and TRBJ1-2; no reliable D call. The germline V gene encodes CDR1 MNHEY and CDR2 SMNVEV (reference sequence). CDR3 size: 14 residues. Trimming took off 8 bases at V and 8 bases at J, with 21 bases between the two ends.

This clone was seen only once. The chain couples TRBV6-2 or TRBV6-3 to TRBJ2-7; either TRBD1 or TRBD2 may fit D (6 bases each). Germline V CDR1 and CDR2: MNHEY, SVGEGT. The CDR3 totals 16 residues. Trimming took off 4 bases at V and 3 bases at J, with 19 bases between the two ends. CDR3 nucleotide sequence: TGTGCCAGCAGTTTTATGGGAGGACAGATATTCTACGAGCAGTACTTC. This gives the protein CASSFMGGQIFYEQYF.

The chain is built from TRBV15 and TRBJ2-7; D is uncertain. CDR1 is LNHNV, CDR2 YYDKDF, per germline (reference sequence). Trimming stripped 0 bases from V and 2 bases from J, with 8 bases between. The CDR3 is 14 residues long. Here the CDR3 DNA reads TGTGCCACCAGCAGAGAAGCAGCCACCTACGAGCAGTACTTC. Translating it yields CATSREAATYEQYF.

The chain is built from TRBV6-5 and TRBJ1-5, with unresolved D. Germline values: CDR1 MNHEY, CDR2 SVGAGI. Trimming pared 8 bases from V and 0 bases from J, leaving 8 bases between. This CDR3 has 13 amino acids. In DNA form, the CDR3 reads TGTGCCAGCTCGTTTAGTAGCAATCAGCCCCAGCATTTT. It yields the protein CASSFSSNQPQHF.

The gene calls are TRBV7-9 and TRBJ2-2; D gene ambiguous. The CDR3 loop spans 14 amino acids. Trimming cost V 3 bases and J 4 bases, with 9 bases left between them. The germline V gene has CDR1 SEHNR and CDR2 FQNEAQ (reference sequence). As DNA, the CDR3 is TGTGCCAGCAGCTTTTCTGGCCGCACCGGGGAGCTGTTTTTT. Residues: CASSFSGRTGELFF.

V is TRBV7-2 and J is TRBJ1-1, with D unclear. The CDR3 consists of 14 residues. With 3 bases removed from V and 4 bases from J, the gap between germline ends came to 12 bases. CDR1 SGHTA and CDR2 FQGNSA come from the germline V gene. CDR3 DNA: TGTGCCAGCAGCTTCACAGAATTGGGCACTGAAGCTTTCTTT. This translates into CASSFTELGTEAFF.

V usage is TRBV19 and J usage is TRBJ1-5, with unresolved D. Germline-derived CDR1 and CDR2 are LNHDA and SQIVND (reference sequence). Trimming cost V 3 bases and J 3 bases, with 9 bases left between them. The CDR3 contains 14 residues. The DNA for the CDR3 is TGTGCCAGTAGTATGGAAGGGCTCAATCAGCCCCAGCATTTT. Its protein product is CASSMEGLNQPQHF.

This sequence joins TRBV4-1 and TRBJ1-1; TRBD1 matches 12 bases. The V gene's germline CDR1 is MGHRA and CDR2 YSYEKL. V was pared by 0 bases and J by 10 bases, with 9 bases of the junction left unmatched. The CDR3 extends over 16 amino acids. CDR3 region: CASSQDMGQGAMGAFF. Here the CDR3 DNA reads TGCGCCAGCAGCCAAGATATGGGACAGGGGGCGATGGGAGCTTTCTTT.

The genes are TRBV3-1 (or the pseudogene TRBV3-2) and TRBJ1-1; possibly TRBD1 for D (5 bases). V was pared by 5 bases and J by 3 bases, with 10 bases between. The CDR3 is 13 amino acids. The germline gives CDR1 LGHDT, CDR2 YNNKEL (reference sequence). This CDR3 reads CASSSGSHTEAFF. The CDR3 DNA reads as TGTGCCAGCAGCTCAGGGAGCCACACTGAAGCTTTCTTT.

The chain is built from TRBV6-5 and TRBJ1-6; D may be TRBD1 (5 bases). This CDR3 has 13 residues. Deletions cut 6 bases from V and 7 bases from J, with 10 bases between. Germline-derived CDR1 and CDR2 are MNHEY and SVGAGI. The CDR3: CASRPRQNSPLHF. DNA of the CDR3: TGTGCCAGCAGACCCCGACAGAATTCACCCCTCCACTTT.